These T cell receptor beta chains were read from a single sample in a study of response to subunit inactivated influenza vaccine. TCRdb reanalysed the RT-PCR reads using MiXCR and keeps one entry per CDR3 protein. The sample lists hundreds of thousands of distinct CDR3 sequences; less than 15% were seen once. This specimen consisted of PBMCs from blood, obtained 14 to 15 days before vaccination. These receptors all come from a man aged 50-59 years who received an inactivated influenza vaccine. The CDR3 runs from the conserved cysteine through the conserved F or W. A D gene is named only where the DNA matches it firmly. Clone size is stated in some rows and not others, as once, few, many or a class when expanded.

length: 12
J: TRBJ2-7
D: NA
V: TRBV28
size: NA
CDR3: CAAGAPLYEQYF
DNA: TGTGCCGCTGGTGCCCCCCTCTACGAGCAGTACTTC

length: 15
J: TRBJ1-5
D: NA
V: TRBV7-2
size: NA
CDR3: CASSPQYFSNQPQHF
DNA: TGTGCCAGCAGCCCACAGTACTTCAGCAATCAGCCCCAGCATTTT

length: 11
J: TRBJ2-1
D: NA
V: TRBV29-1
size: NA
CDR3: CSVDSLRAQFF
DNA: TGCAGCGTTGACAGTCTCCGTGCACAGTTCTTC

length: 14
J: TRBJ2-1
D: NA
V: TRBV20-1
size: few
CDR3: CSAIPLAFSNEQFF
DNA: TGCAGTGCCATACCCCTAGCGTTTTCGAATGAGCAGTTCTTC

length: 16
J: TRBJ2-1
D: NA
V: TRBV11-2
size: few
CDR3: CASRTKTVSSYNEQFF
DNA: TGTGCCAGTAGGACTAAGACAGTTAGCTCCTACAATGAGCAGTTCTTC

length: 13
J: TRBJ1-6
D: TRBD1
V: TRBV20-1
size: NA
CDR3: CSARDSVNSPLHF
DNA: TGCAGTGCCCGGGACAGTGTGAATTCACCCCTCCACTTT

length: 17
J: TRBJ2-3
D: NA
V: TRBV1
size: NA
CDR3: CTSSQDRPSPGTDTQYF
DNA: TGCACCAGCAGCCAAGATAGGCCGAGTCCTGGGACAGATACGCAGTATTTT

length: 16
J: TRBJ2-1
D: TRBD2
V: TRBV4-2
size: few
CDR3: CASSLRTSGRYNEQFF
DNA: TGTGCCAGCAGCCTCCGGACTAGCGGGAGGTACAATGAGCAGTTCTTC

length: 16
J: TRBJ1-6
D: NA
V: TRBV30
size: few
CDR3: CAWSERYSSYNSPLHF
DNA: TGTGCCTGGAGCGAGAGATATAGCTCCTATAATTCACCCCTCCACTTT

length: 13
J: TRBJ1-1
D: NA
V: TRBV12-3/TRBV12-4
size: many
CDR3: CASRPVLNTEAFF
DNA: TGTGCCAGCAGACCCGTGCTGAACACTGAAGCTTTCTTT

length: 15
J: TRBJ1-5
D: NA
V: TRBV2
size: few
CDR3: CASSGQLNSNQPQHF
DNA: TGTGCCAGCAGCGGACAGCTCAATAGCAATCAGCCCCAGCATTTT

length: 13
J: TRBJ2-1
D: NA
V: TRBV18
size: NA
CDR3: CASSRFQRNEQFF
DNA: TGTGCCAGCTCACGGTTCCAGCGCAATGAGCAGTTCTTC

length: 14
J: TRBJ2-3
D: NA
V: TRBV6-1
size: NA
CDR3: CASSLGVKGDTQYF
DNA: TGTGCCAGCAGTCTGGGCGTCAAGGGAGATACGCAGTATTTT

length: 15
J: TRBJ2-5
D: NA
V: TRBV6-5
size: NA
CDR3: CASSYGVKRQETQYF
DNA: TGTGCCAGCAGTTACGGGGTCAAACGCCAAGAGACCCAGTACTTC

length: 16
J: TRBJ2-1
D: TRBD2
V: TRBV25-1
size: NA
CDR3: CASSEMSGSFTNEQFF
DNA: TGTGCCAGCAGTGAAATGAGCGGGAGCTTTACCAATGAGCAGTTCTTC

length: 13
J: TRBJ2-5
D: NA
V: TRBV6-2/TRBV6-3
size: NA
CDR3: CASSYGGGAAQYF
DNA: TGTGCCAGCAGTTACGGTGGAGGAGCGGCCCAGTACTTC

length: 14
J: TRBJ1-1
D: NA
V: TRBV6-5
size: NA
CDR3: CASSYRSWNTEAFF
DNA: TGTGCCAGCAGTTACAGGAGTTGGAACACTGAAGCTTTCTTT

length: 15
J: TRBJ2-5
D: NA
V: TRBV28
size: NA
CDR3: CASSLVGLHQETQYF
DNA: TGTGCCAGCAGTTTGGTGGGACTCCACCAAGAGACCCAGTACTTC

length: 15
J: TRBJ2-3
D: TRBD2
V: TRBV10-3
size: few
CDR3: CAISRLAGGTDTQYF
DNA: TGTGCCATCAGTAGACTAGCGGGGGGCACAGATACGCAGTATTTT

length: 13
J: TRBJ1-5
D: NA
V: TRBV12-3/TRBV12-4
size: few
CDR3: CASSGTRNQPQHF
DNA: TGTGCCAGCTCGGGGACAAGAAATCAGCCCCAGCATTTT

length: 16
J: TRBJ2-1
D: NA
V: TRBV6-2/TRBV6-3
size: few
CDR3: CASSYSKSSVSSEQFF
DNA: TGTGCCAGCAGTTACTCGAAGTCTAGCGTTTCTTCTGAGCAGTTCTTC

length: 15
J: TRBJ2-7
D: TRBD2
V: TRBV7-6
size: NA
CDR3: CASSFGLAATYEQYF
DNA: TGTGCCAGCAGCTTTGGACTAGCTGCAACCTACGAGCAGTACTTC

length: 17
J: TRBJ2-2
D: TRBD2
V: TRBV24-1
size: NA
CDR3: CATSALGSGSVAGELFF
DNA: TGTGCCACCAGTGCCCTAGGGAGCGGGAGCGTCGCCGGGGAGCTGTTTTTT

length: 14
J: TRBJ2-5
D: NA
V: TRBV20-1
size: few
CDR3: CSASMGGLEETQYF
DNA: TGCAGTGCTAGTATGGGGGGCCTTGAGGAGACCCAGTACTTC

length: 16
J: TRBJ1-5
D: NA
V: TRBV10-3
size: NA
CDR3: CAISESVGESNQPQHF
DNA: TGTGCCATCAGTGAGTCAGTCGGGGAGAGCAATCAGCCCCAGCATTTT

length: 13
J: TRBJ2-7
D: TRBD2
V: TRBV7-9
size: NA
CDR3: CASTRGRVYEQYF
DNA: TGTGCCAGCACCCGCGGGAGAGTCTACGAGCAGTACTTC

length: 17
J: TRBJ1-3
D: NA
V: TRBV4-3
size: NA
CDR3: CASSPGVGELSGNTIYF
DNA: TGCGCCAGCAGCCCGGGGGTTGGGGAACTCTCCGGAAACACCATATATTTT

length: 13
J: TRBJ1-1
D: TRBD1
V: TRBV6-1
size: NA
CDR3: CAGGRGKGPEAFF
DNA: TGTGCCGGCGGCAGGGGGAAGGGGCCTGAAGCTTTCTTT

length: 13
J: TRBJ2-5
D: NA
V: TRBV29-1
size: few
CDR3: CSVGKQGRETQYF
DNA: TGCAGCGTTGGAAAACAGGGACGAGAGACCCAGTACTTC

length: 15
J: TRBJ2-3
D: NA
V: TRBV30
size: NA
CDR3: CAWSVVTGGPDTQYF
DNA: TGTGCCTGGAGTGTAGTAACCGGGGGCCCAGATACGCAGTATTTT